Described below is a single TCR beta chain sequence and its context. Its specific antigen is unknown. No base qualities exist here, and no much larger clone lies one base off it. This sample is drawn from a study of cytomegalovirus exposure and HLA in healthy donors (dated by TCRdb to about 2017). As for the study more broadly: According to a later analysis, the approximately 130 validation repertoires were produced on the same platform as the approximately 620 repertoires of the first cohort. The aim of the study was to test whether cataloging public T cell receptors could identify signatures of past pathogen exposure. To predict cytomegalovirus infection status, the study brought together high-throughput TCR immunosequencing, statistical association of individual TCRs with disease status, and machine learning. A separate validation cohort of approximately 120 different subjects was used in addition to the approximately 640-subject first cohort.

The donors were included in the validation cohort of 120 subjects, a group kept apart from the approximately 650-subject first cohort. What the authors observed across the whole study: A later analysis lacked HLA typing for the validation cohort, so it scored co-occurrence in that cohort across all 120 or so repertoires. The authors suggested that the approach could potentially be generalized to other disease states and immunological phenotypes. Subsequent analysis determined that TCRs grouped into clusters in the first cohort also showed a tendency toward co-occurrence across the 130 or so validation repertoires, and 85% to 95% of cluster scores exceeded 0. Most TCR sequences were seen in very few donors, while some public TCRs were found in many individuals. The classifier was reported to diagnose cytomegalovirus status with high specificity and sensitivity in both the original and validation cohorts. The study listed approximately 160 TCR beta chains as associated with cytomegalovirus. Three of the identified cytomegalovirus-associated TCR beta chains were confirmed in vitro to be specific for cytomegalovirus antigens.

V lost 6 bases and J lost 4 bases, and the count of bases not matched to a germline gene is 4. The CDR3 covers 14 residues, taking in both the cysteine and the phenylalanine. Kept here is only the CDR3 DNA, which spans 42 bases and is read in frame from base 1. Based on the germline V gene, the CDR1 and CDR2 sequences are MNHEY and SVGAGI. Library creation used the immunoSEQ multiplex PCR assay. The paper's processing steps were these. A statistical classification framework was built to diagnose cytomegalovirus status from the catalog of TCR beta chain sequences. Here the immuneACCESS table is served through TCRdb, limited to in-frame sequences with V and J called. Missing clones are a known gap in these copies; in checked studies unresolved V genes cover under half, and the rest lacks a known reason. D and trimming come from the DNA, and the V and J calls and clone size come from that table. Across this sample there are 150,000 to 200,000 clones, with 95% to 97% seen only once. The top ten clonotypes cover approximately 0.97% of the sample.

This clonotype was obtained from a woman aged 18-30 years in good health and CMV-seronegative. The sequenced sample consisted of PBMCs. Recombination connected TRBV6-5 to TRBJ2-7, with 12 middle bases fitting TRBD2. DNA sequence: TGTGCCAGCAGCAGACTAGCGGGGGTGTACGAGCAGTACTTC. The translation is CASSRLAGVYEQYF.